The entry that follows covers one T cell receptor beta chain sequence. This record belongs to a study of PD-L1 blockade in urothelial cancer. About the study: Of prior chemotherapy regimens, patients had received between 0 and 3. Once treatment had started, blood was analyzed at 3 weeks (second dose) and again at 6 weeks.

Regarding time point: pretreatment peripheral blood. All patients carried locally advanced or metastatic urothelial carcinoma. Samples spanned pretreatment and treatment, with 1 to 8 time points per patient. Libraries were prepared by immunoSEQ multiplex PCR; TCRdb keeps only in-frame clonotypes and omits some of them. The table lists about 30,000 clones, 75% to 90% of them singletons, with 15% to 19% in the top ten. Trimming pared 1 base from V and 1 base from J, leaving 8 bases between. Germline CDR1 and CDR2: MGHRA and YSYEKL. The CDR3 sequence is 14 residues long. The source material was PBMCs, sampled around atezolizumab (anti-PD-L1) treatment. The sequence derives from a man aged 60 to 75 with urothelial cancer. The genes are TRBV4-1 and TRBJ2-7, with a possible D match to TRBD1 (5 bases). CDR3 DNA: TGCGCCAGCAGCCAAGGGCAGGGATCCTACGAGCAGTACTTC. Amino acid sequence: CASSQGQGSYEQYF.